This TCR beta chain comes out of a study of Ad26.COV2.S vaccination and SARS-CoV-2 variants. Study information: Administration of Ad26.COV2.S was intramuscular, either once or twice 56 days apart.

The treatment here: about 20 received Ad26.COV2.S at low or high dose, single or two shots; roughly five received placebo; per-sample allocation not given. Sampling was done on day 63 after the first vaccine or placebo injection. The CDR3 is 15 residues long. The V and J ends lost 4 bases and 1 base, in that order; junction bases with no gene match: 4. Germline loops: CDR1 SGHRS, CDR2 YFSETQ. The data were produced by immunoSEQ multiplex PCR, yet TCRdb's version contains in-frame clones alone and is incomplete. The sample holds some 340,000 clones, around four fifths seen once. Findings of the study overall: Breadth of non-spike TCRs did not differ between vaccinees and placebo recipients. Ad26.COV2.S recipients had broader spike-specific TCRs (P = 0.0014).

In its sample, this clone was seen a few times. Its antigen is undetermined. The specimen was peripheral blood, collected in a trial of Ad26.COV2.S vaccine versus placebo. This sequence joins TRBV5-1 and TRBJ2-2; TRBD1 matches at 7 bases. The receptor's source is a person between 18 and 65 years old who received the Ad26.COV2.S COVID-19 vaccine or a placebo. Written as DNA, the CDR3 is TGCGCCAGCAGCACCCGACAGGGGAACACCGGGGAGCTGTTTTTT. This translates into CASSTRQGNTGELFF. The full variable domain, completed using reference TRBV5-1 and TRBJ2-2, is KAGVTQTPRYLIKTRGQQVTLSCSPISGHRSVSWYQQTPGQGLQFLFEYFSETQRNKGNFPGRFSGRQFSNSRSEMNVSTLELGDSALYLCASSTRQGNTGELFFGEGSRLTVL.